A selection of T cell receptor beta chains follows, all from one sample in a study of T cells after posttransplantation cyclophosphamide. Generated by immunoSEQ multiplex PCR, the TCRdb table keeps only in-frame clones and is missing some. The data hold under 10,000 clones, with around 83% observed a single time. The specimen comprised PBMCs, sampled 1,700 to 2,000 days after a stem cell transplant with posttransplant cyclophosphamide. The receptors shown here come from a female patient in her forties who received an allogeneic stem cell transplant from a related donor, was CMV-positive, and had no GVHD. Some T cells may be supplied by the graft donor. The CDR3 runs from the conserved cysteine through the conserved F or W. The D gene is left open where the match is weak. The size of a clone is reported for some rows only, either as once, few or many, or as a class for expanded clones.

v_call	clone_size	j_call	d_call	cdr3_aa	cdr3_nt
TRBV7-9	NA	TRBJ2-3	TRBD1	CASSLGTGMEGNTQYF	TGTGCCAGCAGCCTAGGGACAGGGATGGAGGGAAATACGCAGTATTTT
TRBV7-2	few	TRBJ1-6	NA	CASSLSAQGPPLHF	TGTGCCAGCAGCCTCAGCGCCCAGGGGCCACCCCTCCACTTT
TRBV18	NA	TRBJ2-3	NA	CASSRELRHSTDTQYF	TGTGCCAGCTCACGCGAACTCCGACATAGCACAGATACGCAGTATTTT
TRBV6-1	few	TRBJ2-2	TRBD1	CASSARTGGGELFF	TGTGCCAGCAGTGCCCGGACAGGGGGCGGGGAGCTGTTTTTT
TRBV7-5	once	TRBJ2-3	NA	CARSLRVGPGTDTQYF	NA
TRBV6-6	NA	TRBJ2-7	TRBD1	CASREDRGPYEQYF	TGTGCCAGCAGAGAAGACAGGGGGCCCTACGAGCAGTACTTC
TRBV7-9	NA	TRBJ2-2	TRBD1	CASRPGQGARTGELFF	TGTGCCAGCAGACCTGGACAGGGGGCGAGGACCGGGGAGCTGTTTTTT
TRBV5-1	NA	TRBJ1-4	NA	CASSLTATDSTNEKLFF	TGCGCCAGCAGCTTGACGGCGACAGATTCAACTAATGAAAAACTGTTTTTT
TRBV9	NA	TRBJ2-5	NA	CASGGGLLETQYF	TGTGCCAGCGGGGGGGGGCTCCTGGAGACCCAGTACTTC
TRBV20-1	NA	TRBJ2-3	NA	CSANREDTQYF	TGCAGTGCTAACAGGGAGGATACGCAGTATTTT
TRBV13	NA	TRBJ2-5	TRBD2	CASSAGLAGAQETQYF	TGTGCCAGCAGCGCAGGACTAGCGGGGGCCCAAGAGACCCAGTACTTC
TRBV6-5	NA	TRBJ2-5	TRBD1	CASSYSIRDSQETQYF	TGTGCCAGCAGTTACTCGATTAGGGACAGCCAAGAGACCCAGTACTTC
TRBV5-4	NA	TRBJ2-7	NA	CASSRAGIFYEQYF	TGTGCCAGCAGCCGAGCAGGCATTTTCTACGAGCAGTACTTC
TRBV7-8	NA	TRBJ2-3	NA	CASRMGRGPKDTQYF	TGTGCCAGCAGAATGGGGCGGGGGCCTAAAGATACGCAGTATTTT
TRBV27	NA	TRBJ1-4	NA	CASTVAGVKNEKLFF	TGTGCCAGCACGGTGGCGGGGGTTAAAAATGAAAAACTGTTTTTT
TRBV10-3	NA	TRBJ1-1	NA	CAISDVGGATEAFF	TGTGCCATCAGTGACGTCGGGGGTGCCACTGAAGCTTTCTTT
TRBV19	NA	TRBJ2-6	NA	CATADSPASTGANVLTF	TGTGCCACCGCGGACAGTCCAGCCTCAACTGGGGCCAACGTCCTGACTTTC
TRBV7-9	few	TRBJ2-2	TRBD1	CASSRYRGNTGELFF	TGTGCCAGCAGCAGATACAGGGGTAACACCGGGGAGCTGTTTTTT
TRBV4-3	NA	TRBJ2-3	NA	CASSHRGTLTDTQYF	TGCGCCAGCAGCCACCGGGGGACTCTCACAGATACGCAGTATTTT
TRBV4-1	NA	TRBJ2-7	TRBD1	CASSPGPGGSYEQYF	TGCGCCAGCAGCCCAGGGCCAGGGGGCTCCTACGAGCAGTACTTC
TRBV19	once	TRBJ1-1	NA	CATRDRTDTEAFF	TGTGCCACGAGGGATCGGACAGACACTGAAGCTTTCTTT
TRBV7-3	NA	TRBJ2-2	TRBD2	CASSLSGGITGELFF	TGTGCCAGCAGTCTTAGCGGGGGGATCACCGGGGAGCTGTTTTTT
TRBV18	NA	TRBJ2-1	NA	CASSITGTPYNEQFF	TGTGCCAGCTCAATCACCGGGACACCATACAATGAGCAGTTCTTC
TRBV6-1	large	TRBJ2-1	TRBD1	CASIPDRERYNEQFF	TGTGCCAGCATTCCAGACAGGGAACGCTACAATGAGCAGTTCTTC
TRBV7-9	NA	TRBJ2-5	TRBD2	CASSFIAGGQETQYF	TGTGCCAGCAGCTTCATAGCGGGGGGCCAAGAGACCCAGTACTTC
TRBV6-5	NA	TRBJ2-1	TRBD2	CASSAPGLAGGRWFF	TGTGCCAGCAGTGCGCCGGGACTAGCGGGGGGAAGGTGGTTCTTC
TRBV4-3	NA	TRBJ1-2	NA	CASSQDGTGFFGYTF	TGCGCCAGCAGCCAAGATGGCACGGGTTTTTTTGGCTACACCTTC
TRBV6-5	NA	TRBJ1-6	NA	CASSQGSSYNSPLHF	TGTGCCAGCAGTCAAGGGAGCTCCTATAATTCACCCCTCCACTTT
TRBV10-2	NA	TRBJ1-6	NA	CASSRQIPTNNSPLHF	TGCGCCAGCAGTCGACAGATCCCGACCAATAATTCACCCCTCCACTTT
TRBV9	NA	TRBJ2-3	NA	CASSVVGQSTDTQYF	TGTGCCAGCAGCGTAGTGGGACAAAGCACAGATACGCAGTATTTT
TRBV21-1	NA	TRBJ1-2	NA	CASSKELGDYGYTF	TGTGCCAGCAGCAAAGAGCTAGGTGACTATGGCTACACCTTC
TRBV2	NA	TRBJ2-1	TRBD2	CASSERSGGPGEQFF	TGTGCCAGCAGTGAGCGAAGCGGGGGGCCAGGTGAGCAGTTCTTC
TRBV10-1	few	TRBJ1-5	NA	CASRTREGDQPQHF	TGCGCCAGCAGGACCAGGGAGGGGGATCAGCCCCAGCATTTT
TRBV6-5	once	TRBJ1-2	NA	CASSYSSAGGNGYTF	TGTGCCAGCAGTTACTCATCCGCCGGTGGTAATGGCTACACCTTC
TRBV6-4	NA	TRBJ2-1	TRBD2	CASSSTSGGANEQFF	TGTGCCAGCAGCTCGACTAGCGGGGGGGCAAATGAGCAGTTCTTC
TRBV6-5	NA	TRBJ2-7	NA	CASSYSTVFSYEQYF	TGTGCCAGCAGTTACTCGACAGTCTTCTCCTACGAGCAGTACTTC
TRBV9	NA	TRBJ1-2	TRBD1	CASSTRTGSPTFSIYGYTF	TGTGCCAGCAGCACCCGGACAGGGTCTCCCACCTTCAGCATCTATGGCTACACCTTC
TRBV6-1	NA	TRBJ2-1	TRBD1	CASSDQPGQLNNEQFF	TGTGCCAGCAGTGATCAACCGGGACAGCTTAACAATGAGCAGTTCTTC
TRBV7-2	NA	TRBJ1-5	NA	CASSLFRVNQPQHF	TGTGCCAGCAGCTTATTCAGGGTGAATCAGCCCCAGCATTTT
TRBV29-1	NA	TRBJ2-3	NA	CSGGPLRTDTQYF	TGCAGCGGCGGTCCTCTACGCACAGATACGCAGTATTTT
TRBV9	NA	TRBJ2-5	TRBD2	CASSPPGGGEETQYF	TGTGCCAGCAGCCCCCCGGGCGGGGGAGAGGAGACCCAGTACTTC
TRBV7-8	NA	TRBJ1-3	TRBD1	CASSLGDSRSGNTIYF	TGTGCCAGCAGCTTAGGGGACAGCCGCTCTGGAAACACCATATATTTT
TRBV6-1	NA	TRBJ1-1	NA	CASSEVAQANTEAFF	TGTGCCAGCAGTGAAGTAGCGCAGGCTAACACTGAAGCTTTCTTT
TRBV28	once	TRBJ2-6	NA	CASSFSTGRGSHSGANVLTF	TGTGCCAGCAGTTTTTCGACGGGGAGGGGGTCTCACTCTGGGGCCAACGTCCTGACTTTC
TRBV5-4	NA	TRBJ2-3	NA	CASSFERSTDTQYF	TGTGCCAGCAGCTTTGAGCGGAGCACAGATACGCAGTATTTT
TRBV18	few	TRBJ2-7	NA	CASSPPERQYF	TGTGCCAGCTCACCACCTGAGAGGCAGTACTTC
TRBV27	NA	TRBJ1-4	NA	CASSRAGAGATNEKLFF	TGTGCCAGCTCCCGGGCCGGGGCAGGGGCAACTAATGAAAAACTGTTTTTT
TRBV27	NA	TRBJ1-3	NA	CASSFSGTSGNTIYF	TGTGCCAGCAGTTTCAGCGGGACCTCTGGAAACACCATATATTTT
TRBV11-2	NA	TRBJ1-3	TRBD1	CASSEGTGGNSGNTIYF	TGTGCCAGCAGCGAGGGGACAGGGGGGAACTCTGGAAACACCATATATTTT
TRBV29-1	NA	TRBJ1-2	NA	CSALREQNYGYTF	TGCAGCGCCCTGAGGGAGCAGAACTATGGCTACACCTTC